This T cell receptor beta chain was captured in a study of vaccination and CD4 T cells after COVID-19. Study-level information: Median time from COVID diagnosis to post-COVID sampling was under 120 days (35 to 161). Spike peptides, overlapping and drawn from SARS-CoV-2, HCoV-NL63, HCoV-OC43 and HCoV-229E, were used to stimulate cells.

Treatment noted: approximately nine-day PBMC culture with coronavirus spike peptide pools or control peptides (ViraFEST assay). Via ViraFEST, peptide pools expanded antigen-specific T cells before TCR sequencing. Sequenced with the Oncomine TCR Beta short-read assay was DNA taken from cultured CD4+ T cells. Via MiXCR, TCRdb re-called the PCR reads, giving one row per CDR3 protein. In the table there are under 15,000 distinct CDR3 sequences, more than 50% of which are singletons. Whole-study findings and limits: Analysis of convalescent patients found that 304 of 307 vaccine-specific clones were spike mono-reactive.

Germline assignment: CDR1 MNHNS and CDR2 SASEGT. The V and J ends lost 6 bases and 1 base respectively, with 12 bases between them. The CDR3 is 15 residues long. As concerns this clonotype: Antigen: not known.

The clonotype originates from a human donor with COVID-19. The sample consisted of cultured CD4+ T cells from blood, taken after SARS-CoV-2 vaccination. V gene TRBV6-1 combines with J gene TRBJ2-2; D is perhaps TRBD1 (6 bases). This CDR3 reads CASSLQGLNTGELFF. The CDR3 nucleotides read TGTGCCAGCAGCCTACAGGGCCTGAACACCGGGGAGCTGTTTTTT.